This TCR beta chain was sequenced for a study of beta chain features in type 1 diabetes. Deletions cut 0 bases from V and 4 bases from J, with 5 bases between. The CDR3 runs to 14 residues. Germline CDR1 is SGHRS and CDR2 is YFSETQ. It was via CD45RO/CCR7/CD25/CD127/CD95/CD27 that CD4+ naive, central memory, regulatory and stem cell-like memory cells were sorted. The study's findings and limits: Researchers report that Type 1 diabetes patients had moderately but significantly shorter TCRB CDR3s across all four CD4+ subsets. Whether HLA type influences TCRB rearrangement remained unresolved here.

This clone was found a few times. The antigen is undetermined. The authors reverse transcribed all of the isolated RNA, so sequencing captured expressed TCRB transcripts. An average of about 3.57 million reads was obtained for naive, central memory and regulatory T cell samples. Profiling relied on immunoSEQ multiplex PCR, and the TCRdb table lists in-frame clones only, not all of them. The top ten hold 0.03% to 0.045% of the sample, which has 640,000 or so clones, roughly an eighth seen once. The sequence was collected from a man aged 18 to 30 with type 1 diabetes. The chain employs TRBV5-1 and TRBJ2-6; D gene ambiguous. The specimen was naive CD4+ T cells from blood. The CDR3 here is CASSLDTGANVLTF. DNA for the CDR3: TGCGCCAGCAGCTTGGATACCGGGGCCAACGTCCTGACTTTC.